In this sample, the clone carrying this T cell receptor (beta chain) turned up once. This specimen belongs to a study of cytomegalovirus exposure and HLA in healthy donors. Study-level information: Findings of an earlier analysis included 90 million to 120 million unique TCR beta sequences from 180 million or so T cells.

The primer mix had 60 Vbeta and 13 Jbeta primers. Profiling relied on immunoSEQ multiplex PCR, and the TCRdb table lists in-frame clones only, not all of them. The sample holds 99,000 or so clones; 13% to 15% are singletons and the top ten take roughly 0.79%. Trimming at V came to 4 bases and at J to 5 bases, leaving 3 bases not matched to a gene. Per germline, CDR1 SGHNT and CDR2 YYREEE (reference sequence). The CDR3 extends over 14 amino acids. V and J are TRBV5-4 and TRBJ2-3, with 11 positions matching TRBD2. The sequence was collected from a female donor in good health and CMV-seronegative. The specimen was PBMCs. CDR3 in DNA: TGTGCCAGCAGCCGAGGACTAGCGGGAGATACGCAGTATTTT. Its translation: CASSRGLAGDTQYF.